These 12 T cell receptor beta chains were sequenced from one sample in a study of cytomegalovirus exposure and HLA in healthy donors. PCR primers comprised 60 Vbeta and 13 Jbeta primers. Data came from immunoSEQ multiplex PCR; TCRdb stores just in-frame clones and leaves some out. This table holds roughly 250,000 clones, roughly 81% found once. Sequenced material: PBMCs. Source of these receptors: a woman aged 40 to 50 in good health and CMV-seropositive.

This clone was seen a handful of times. The genes are TRBV6-6 and TRBJ2-1; 8 bases line up with TRBD2. CDR3 length: 16 amino acids. Germline V CDR1 and CDR2: MNHNY, SVGAGI (reference sequence). V was pared by 0 bases and J by 7 bases, with 8 bases of the junction left unmatched. CDR3 DNA: TGTGCCAGCAGTTACTCGATGATACTAGCGGTAAATGAGCAGTTCTTC. Residues: CASSYSMILAVNEQFF.

The genes are TRBV4-3 and TRBJ2-1; 11 bases are a match to TRBD1. Per germline, CDR1 LGHNA and CDR2 YSLEER. There are 17 residues in the CDR3. The junction had 12 bases not matched to a gene; V was cut back by 4 bases and J by 7 bases. The CDR3 coding sequence is TGCGCCAGCAGCCGAAGTTGGGGCGGACAGGGGGCAAATGAGCAGTTCTTC. As protein: CASSRSWGGQGANEQFF.

The chain joins TRBV27 to TRBJ2-1; 14 nucleotides align to TRBD2. Germline V gene lookup returns CDR1 MNHEY and CDR2 SMNVEV (reference sequence). Trimming at V came to 5 bases and at J to 9 bases, leaving 12 bases not matched to a gene. The CDR3 covers 17 residues. CDR3 region: CASSLGPGLAGAVEQFF. As DNA, the CDR3 is TGTGCCAGCAGTCTGGGACCGGGACTAGCGGGAGCGGTTGAGCAGTTCTTC.

The chain is built from TRBV10-3 and TRBJ2-7; 10 bases fit TRBD2. The V gene end was trimmed by 3 bases and the J gene end by 0 bases; junction bases not matched to a gene: 17. The length of the CDR3 is 20 residues. CDR1 and CDR2 (germline): ENHRY, SYGVKD. The CDR3 is CAISDLNTGTGTSASYEQYF. Here the CDR3 DNA reads TGTGCCATCAGTGATCTCAACACGGGAACCGGGACTAGCGCCTCCTACGAGCAGTACTTC.

The chain carries TRBV7-2 and TRBJ2-1; 7 nucleotides line up with TRBD2. Germline trimming cut 4 bases from V and 1 base from J; bases unmatched to any gene: 10. The CDR3 spans 17 residues. In germline, CDR1 is SGHTA, CDR2 FQGNSA. The CDR3 reads CASSSFVAGVSYNEQFF. Written as DNA, the CDR3 is TGTGCCAGCAGCTCCTTCGTTGCGGGAGTATCCTACAATGAGCAGTTCTTC.

The rearrangement links TRBV4-2 to TRBJ2-3; TRBD2 aligns across 9 bases. CDR1 is LGHNA and CDR2 is YNFKEQ in the germline V gene. V lost 3 bases to trimming and J lost 4 bases; unmatched junction nucleotides: 5. CDR3 size: 15 residues. The CDR3 spells CASSQAGGPSDTQYF. As DNA, the CDR3 is TGTGCCAGCAGCCAGGCGGGAGGGCCCTCAGATACGCAGTATTTT.

The V call is TRBV19, the J call TRBJ1-2; D perhaps matches TRBD1 (6 bases). Trimming removed 3 bases at V and 6 bases at J, with 11 bases between. Germline CDR1 LNHDA, CDR2 SQIVND (reference sequence). The CDR3 loop spans 13 amino acids. The CDR3 spells CASSIWGQDGYTF. CDR3 sequence (DNA): TGTGCCAGTAGTATTTGGGGGCAGGATGGCTACACCTTC.

This chain uses TRBV28 with TRBJ1-4; a weak D match, TRBD1 (5 bases). Between the trimmed V and J ends, which lost 2 bases and 8 bases, there was a span of 15 bases. CDR1 MDHEN and CDR2 SYDVKM come from the germline V gene. The CDR3 totals 15 residues. The CDR3 region has the DNA TGTGCCAGCAGTTTAAGGCAGGGTAGGATGGAAAAACTGTTTTTT. Translated: CASSLRQGRMEKLFF. The whole variable domain, remainder taken from reference TRBV28 and TRBJ1-4, is DVKVTQSSRYLVKRTGEKVFLECVQDMDHENMFWYRQDPGLGLRLIYFSYDVKMKEKGDIPEGYSVSREKKERFSLILESASTNQTSMYLCASSLRQGRMEKLFFGSGTQLSVL.

This chain joins TRBV30 and TRBJ1-2, with D possibly being TRBD1 (5 bases). Trimming took 8 bases from V and 7 from J, leaving 11 bases between them. The germline V gene encodes CDR1 GTSNPN and CDR2 SVGIG (reference sequence). The length of the CDR3 is 10 residues. The CDR3 region has the DNA TGTGCCCTAGGGGATCCTGGCTACACCTTC. Translated: CALGDPGYTF.

The rearrangement uses TRBV6-6 and TRBJ1-6, with unresolved D. The V end lost 2 bases, the J end lost 5 bases, and 10 bases lay between the germline ends. The CDR3 is made up of 15 amino acids. CDR1 and CDR2 from the germline V gene are MNHNY and SVGAGI (reference sequence). The CDR3 sequence is CASSYAPTNNSPLHF. The CDR3 coding sequence is TGTGCCAGCAGTTACGCCCCGACAAATAATTCACCCCTCCACTTT.

This chain's CDR3 is CASSRDRASGYTF. The DNA for the CDR3 is TGTGCCAGCAGTAGGGACAGGGCTAGCGGCTACACCTTC. The chain joins TRBV7-2 to TRBJ1-2, with 9 bases that match TRBD1. The V gene end was trimmed by 6 bases and the J gene end by 8 bases; junction bases not matched to a gene: 7. The CDR3 contains 13 residues. Per the germline V gene, CDR1 is SGHTA and CDR2 is FQGNSA. The variable domain in full, completed from reference TRBV7-2 and TRBJ1-2, reads GAGVSQSPSNKVTEKGKDVELRCDPISGHTALYWYRQSLGQGLEFLIYFQGNSAPDKSGLPSDRFSAERTGGSVSTLTIQRTQQEDSAVYLCASSRDRASGYTFGSGTRLTVV.

The chain joins TRBV27 to TRBJ1-1; D remains unclear. V was cut by 6 bases and J by 2 bases, with 13 bases left in between. The CDR3 spans 14 residues. Germline loops: CDR1 MNHEY, CDR2 SMNVEV (reference sequence). The CDR3 loop reads CASSGPLANTEAFF. The CDR3 DNA reads TGTGCCAGCAGCGGGCCCCTAGCTAACACTGAAGCTTTCTTT.